The entry below describes one T cell receptor (beta chain). At one end, the junction sequence differs from germline, possibly due to a read error. The record originates from a study of blood T cell repertoires in COVID-19. Study context: Sites across the United States, Italy and Spain contributed samples from acute and convalescent COVID-19.

The germline gives CDR1 SGHKS, CDR2 YYEKEE (reference sequence). This CDR3 region has 13 residues. Assay: immunoSEQ multiplex PCR; the TCRdb copy retains only in-frame clones and omits some. The sample lists 90,000 to 150,000 clones; about four fifths were seen once. The chain carries TRBV5-5 and TRBJ1-1; TRBD1 is a possible D gene (5 bases). This clonotype was obtained from a woman of 80 years or more with acute or convalescent COVID-19. The specimen sequenced was peripheral blood. The CDR3 DNA reads as TGTGCCAGCAGCAACTCCTGGGGCACTGAAGCTTTTTTT. Translated: CASSNSWGTEAFF. Looking up the rest from reference TRBV5-5 and TRBJ1-1 gives the full variable domain: DAGVTQSPTHLIKTRGQQVTLRCSPISGHKSVSWYQQVLGQGPQFIFQYYEKEERGRGNFPDRFSARQFPNYSSELNVNALLLGDSALYLCASSNSWGTEAFFGQGTRLTVV.